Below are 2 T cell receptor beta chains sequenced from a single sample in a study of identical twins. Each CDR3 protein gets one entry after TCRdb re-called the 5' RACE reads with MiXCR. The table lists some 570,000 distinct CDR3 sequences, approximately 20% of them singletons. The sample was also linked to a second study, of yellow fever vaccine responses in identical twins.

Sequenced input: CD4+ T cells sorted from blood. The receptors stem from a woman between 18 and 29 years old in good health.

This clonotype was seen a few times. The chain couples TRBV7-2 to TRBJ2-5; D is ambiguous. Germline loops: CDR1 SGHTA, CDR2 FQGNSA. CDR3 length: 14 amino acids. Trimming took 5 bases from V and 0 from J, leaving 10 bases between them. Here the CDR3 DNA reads TGTGCCAGCAGCCGGATCGGGTACCAAGAGACCCAGTACTTC. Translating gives CASSRIGYQETQYF.

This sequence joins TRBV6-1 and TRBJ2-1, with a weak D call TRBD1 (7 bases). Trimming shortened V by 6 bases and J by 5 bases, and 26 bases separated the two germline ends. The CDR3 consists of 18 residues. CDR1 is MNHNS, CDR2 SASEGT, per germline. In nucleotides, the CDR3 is TGTGCCAGCAGAGCCGGGACAGCTGCCGGGACTGGGCACAATGAGCAGTTCTTC. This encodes CASRAGTAAGTGHNEQFF.